This T cell receptor (beta chain) was found in a study of OX40 agonist ivuxolimab in advanced cancers. Study-level background: Ivuxolimab, an antibody that agonizes OX40 (CD134), was administered to the patients. General study points: CD4+ and CD8+ blood T cells expanded clonally by week 6 at 0.1 to 3.0 mg/kg. Clonal expansion among partial responders at 0.1-3.0 mg/kg ranked near the lowest.

This table comes from immunoSEQ multiplex PCR, and its TCRdb copy is limited to in-frame clones, with some not included. The sample includes tens of thousands of clones, roughly 82% of them seen just once. This clone has only a few counts. Its specificity is unknown. No patient had autoimmune disease or received systemic immunosuppression. The CDR3 is 14 residues long. V was cut by 3 bases and J by 0 bases, with 8 bases left in between. CDR1 is PRHDT, CDR2 FYEKMQ, per germline (reference sequence). The receptor's source is an adult with an advanced solid tumor such as melanoma, head and neck, liver or kidney cancer. Sample: CD4+ or CD8+ T cells sorted from blood, taken in a trial of the OX40 agonist ivuxolimab. The chain links TRBV13 to TRBJ1-1; D is unclear. This CDR3 reads CASSFRTVNTEAFF. The CDR3 bases are TGTGCCAGCAGCTTCCGGACGGTGAACACTGAAGCTTTCTTT.